The 15 T cell receptor beta chains in this list originate from one sample, sequenced in a study of neurological immune-mediated disorders. MiXCR, applied by TCRdb to the 5' RACE reads, yields one record per CDR3 protein. The sample consists of tens of thousands of distinct CDR3 sequences, roughly 3.5% of them appearing once. The specimen sequenced was PBMCs. Source of these receptors: a woman aged 50 to 60 with multiple sclerosis.

The sample holds many counts of this clonotype. The genes are TRBV18 and TRBJ1-1; TRBD1 might be the D (6 bases). This CDR3 has 14 residues. The V and J ends lost 4 bases and 4 bases respectively, with 13 bases between them. The germline CDR1 and CDR2 sequences are KGHSH and LQKENI. CDR3 nucleotide sequence: TGTGCCAGCTCACTTGGCGGACAGTTCACTGAAGCTTTCTTT. It translates to CASSLGGQFTEAFF.

Comments on this clonotype: A read error may account for a junction end that differs from germline. The chain is built from TRBV7-3 and TRBJ2-2, with no clear D. The CDR3 consists of 13 residues. From germline, CDR1 is SGHTA and CDR2 FQGTGA. The CDR3 DNA sequence: TGTGCCAGCAACTTAAGCAGTCCCGGGGAGCTGTTTTTT. It is translated as CASNLSSPGELFF.

This clonotype appeared many times. As DNA, the CDR3 is TGTGCCAGCAGCCAAGAGTTTCATGGCTACACCTTC. Translating gives CASSQEFHGYTF. V and J are TRBV14 and TRBJ1-2; D not resolved. Germline values: CDR1 SGHDN, CDR2 FVKESK. Trimming took off 0 bases at V and 6 bases at J, with 5 bases between the two ends. The CDR3 contains 12 residues.

V usage is TRBV20-1 and J usage is TRBJ2-7; D unresolved. V lost 6 bases, J lost 0 bases, and 12 bases lay in between. The CDR3 is 13 residues long. CDR1 and CDR2 (germline): DFQATT, SNEGSKA (reference sequence). This CDR3 is CSAKVGHSYEQYF. In nucleotides, the CDR3 is TGCAGTGCCAAGGTGGGCCACTCCTACGAGCAGTACTTC.

In its sample, this clonotype was seen many times. The rearrangement links TRBV14 to TRBJ2-3, with D perhaps TRBD1 or TRBD2 (5 bases each). Trimming took 8 bases from V and 4 from J, leaving 16 bases between them. The CDR3 extends over 14 amino acids. The germline V gene encodes CDR1 SGHDN and CDR2 FVKESK. DNA of the CDR3: TGTGCCAGCGGACGGGGCATGGTCGCAGATACGCAGTATTTT. It translates to CASGRGMVADTQYF.

The rearrangement uses TRBV18 and TRBJ1-1, with a weak D call TRBD1 (6 bases). CDR3 size: 14 residues. CDR1 and CDR2 (germline): KGHSH, LQKENI. V was clipped by 5 bases and J by 1 base, with 11 bases between them. The CDR3 DNA reads as TGTGCCAGCTCATACAGGGTCGAGAACACTGAAGCTTTCTTT. Its translation: CASSYRVENTEAFF.

This clonotype was counted many times. The rearrangement links TRBV5-4 to TRBJ2-1, with 8 bases aligning to TRBD2. The CDR3 extends over 14 amino acids. V shed 0 bases and J 6 bases; nucleotides not matched to a gene: 2. Germline values: CDR1 SGHNT, CDR2 YYREEE (reference sequence). The CDR3 DNA reads TGTGCCAGCAGCTTGGTCGGGGGGGGCAATGAGCAGTTCTTC. As protein: CASSLVGGGNEQFF.

This clonotype was seen repeatedly, ten times or more. The chain employs TRBV7-2 and TRBJ2-5, with D tentatively TRBD2 (7 bases). The V gene's germline CDR1 is SGHTA and CDR2 FQGNSA. Trimming left V 4 bases short and J 4 bases short, with 16 bases between. The CDR3 contains 15 residues. CDR3 DNA sequence: TGTGCCAGCAGCTCACTGGGGGGGCACCCAGAGACCCAGTACTTC. This sequence encodes CASSSLGGHPETQYF. Based on the CDR3 plus reference TRBV7-2 and TRBJ2-5, the full variable domain is GAGVSQSPSNKVTEKGKDVELRCDPISGHTALYWYRQSLGQGLEFLIYFQGNSAPDKSGLPSDRFSAERTGGSVSTLTIQRTQQEDSAVYLCASSSLGGHPETQYFGPGTRLLVL.

This clonotype was observed at least ten times. The chain couples TRBV5-1 to TRBJ2-7; the match to TRBD1 covers 11 bases. With V trimmed by 4 bases and J by 3 bases, 6 bases remained unmatched. Germline V gene data show CDR1 as SGHRS and CDR2 as YFSETQ. The CDR3 contains 15 residues. CDR3 DNA sequence: TGCGCCAGCAGCGCACGGACAGGGGGCGTCTACGAGCAGTACTTC. Protein: CASSARTGGVYEQYF. The entire variable domain, with the rest obtained from reference TRBV5-1 and TRBJ2-7, is as follows: KAGVTQTPRYLIKTRGQQVTLSCSPISGHRSVSWYQQTPGQGLQFLFEYFSETQRNKGNFPGRFSGRQFSNSRSEMNVSTLELGDSALYLCASSARTGGVYEQYFGPGTRLTVT.

This clonotype has at least ten counts. The chain joins TRBV20-1 to TRBJ2-7, with 13 nucleotides matching TRBD2. The CDR3 loop spans 15 amino acids. With V trimmed by 2 bases and J by 5 bases, 6 bases remained unmatched. CDR1 is DFQATT, CDR2 SNEGSKA, per germline (reference sequence). CDR3 protein: CSARTGTSGAHEQYF. DNA of the CDR3: TGCAGTGCTAGAACCGGGACTAGCGGGGCCCACGAGCAGTACTTC.

This clonotype was observed many times. This chain uses TRBV7-9 with TRBJ2-2; D call uncertain. This CDR3 spans 16 amino acids. V lost 5 bases to trimming and J lost 0 bases, with 13 bases between them. Germline V lookup: CDR1 SEHNR, CDR2 FQNEAQ (reference sequence). CDR3: CASSLKLVTNTGELFF. CDR3 DNA sequence: TGTGCCAGCAGCCTTAAACTCGTAACGAACACCGGGGAGCTGTTTTTT.

There are many counts of this clonotype. The chain has TRBV4-1 and TRBJ2-2; D possibly corresponds to TRBD2 (6 bases). The germline V and J ends were trimmed by 8 bases and 4 bases, with 14 bases remaining between them. CDR1 and CDR2 (germline): MGHRA, YSYEKL. This CDR3 contains 14 residues. CDR3 residues: CASLRFGGTGELFF. The CDR3 nucleotides read TGCGCCAGCCTCCGTTTCGGGGGCACCGGGGAGCTGTTTTTT.

A remark on this clonotype: This may stem from a read error, because a much larger clone lies one nucleotide away. The chain couples TRBV20-1 to TRBJ2-7, with D uncertain. V gave up 5 bases and J gave up 0 bases, with 14 bases separating them. The CDR3 contains 14 residues. Germline V gene lookup returns CDR1 DFQATT and CDR2 SNEGSKA (reference sequence). Here the CDR3 reads CSAGRAVTSYEQYF. In DNA, the CDR3 is TGCAGTGCTGGCCGCGCGGTGACCTCCTACGAGCAGTACTTC.

This clonotype came up many times. The V and J genes are TRBV5-6 and TRBJ2-3; TRBD2 matches at 7 bases. CDR3 length: 16 residues. Germline assignment: CDR1 SGHDT and CDR2 YYEEEE. V lost 2 bases, J lost 4 bases, and 10 bases stayed unmatched. CDR3 sequence: CASSFERGSFPDTQYF. CDR3 nucleotides: TGTGCCAGCAGCTTTGAGCGGGGATCTTTTCCAGATACGCAGTATTTT. Supplemented by reference TRBV5-6 and TRBJ2-3, the full variable domain reads DAGVTQSPTHLIKTRGQQVTLRCSPKSGHDTVSWYQQALGQGPQFIFQYYEEEERQRGNFPDRFSGHQFPNYSSELNVNALLLGDSALYLCASSFERGSFPDTQYFGPGTRLTVL.

In its sample, this clonotype was seen many times. The genes are TRBV10-3 and TRBJ2-2; 11 bases map to TRBD1. V was clipped by 4 bases and J by 7 bases; unmatched bases: 5. Germline lookup yields CDR1 ENHRY and CDR2 SYGVKD. CDR3 length: 15 amino acids. The CDR3 here is CAISGTGGLDGELFF. In DNA, the CDR3 is TGTGCCATCAGTGGGACAGGGGGCTTGGACGGGGAGCTGTTTTTT.